This T cell receptor (beta chain) was observed in a study of human T cells and chemical hapten exposure. Germline V gene lookup returns CDR1 SQVTM and CDR2 ANQGSEA. The J segment lost 5 bases and the V segment lost 3 bases, leaving 10 bases of the junction unmatched. The CDR3 is 16 residues long. This clonotype was detected only a few times. Original analysis: Between roughly 20,000 and 700,000 TCRs appeared in each sample, and the median stood at roughly 95,000. TCRdb fed the RACE reads into MiXCR, producing one record per CDR3 protein. Clone size and V and J calls follow TCRdb, not the original study. Seen here are 150,000 to 200,000 distinct CDR3 sequences, more than 12% observed once, and the top ten hold 1.5% to 2%. The time point was: patch test 1, 2 weeks after DPC sensitization. Treatment given: therapeutic diphenylcyclopropenone sensitization with weekly scalp DPC.

The sequencing used whole blood, collected in connection with sensitization to the hapten diphenylcyclopropenone (DPC). The rearrangement joins TRBV29-1 to TRBJ2-3; 11 bases are shared with TRBD2. This receptor was identified in a woman aged 25 to 45 with alopecia areata. Some clones in this sample may be carry-over from other donors' samples. In DNA form, the CDR3 reads TGCAGCGTTGACCCCCTAACTAGCGGGAGAGGAGATACGCAGTATTTT. This gives the protein CSVDPLTSGRGDTQYF.